This note documents a single T cell receptor (beta chain) sequence. There is no known antigen for this receptor. Per-base qualities were not stored, and no clone one base away is much larger. The germline V gene encodes CDR1 SQVTM and CDR2 ANQGSEA. The CDR3 measures 13 amino acids from cysteine to phenylalanine. Of the read, only the CDR3 DNA is kept; its 39 bases are in frame from base 1. Trimming takes 0 bases from V and 4 bases from J, and the germline ends sit 9 bases apart. The sample originates from a study of STAT3 mutations in large granular lymphocyte leukemia (dated 2019 in TCRdb). General notes on the study: In roughly half of the longitudinally sequenced T-LGLL patients, canonical activating STAT3 mutations were detected. Serial deep sequencing of TCRbeta CDR3 and STAT3 was performed in patients with T-cell large granular lymphocyte leukemia to reconstruct clonal hierarchy and dynamics. As controls, the study also included longitudinal sequencing of a couple of patients with natural killer LGL leukemia. Over half of the T-LGLL patients were given one or more immunosuppressive therapy regimens, and around 40% of the treated patients had a hematologic response. Each patient was sequenced at an average of roughly 3.7 time points, ranging from 2 to 8 samplings. From an initial cohort of roughly 220 LGL patients, fewer than 20 representative T-LGLL cases were picked for longitudinal TCRbeta and STAT3 sequencing. Overall study outcomes, separate from this receptor: Because no samples were available when a clone first appeared, clonal expansion had to be inferred from samplings taken at other points. All T-LGLL patients had at least one immunodominant TCRbeta clonotype, and roughly half had multiple immunodominant subclonotypes. In about 30% of the 18 patients, TCR clonotype switching occurred after therapy, and every newly emerging clone was STAT3 wild type. Dominant TCR clone burden was found to exceed STAT3 mutant burden in several patients, suggesting that STAT3 mutation arose secondarily within a pre-expanded clone. Variable intervals between samplings and differing treatment regimens complicated linking therapy response to changes in TCR clonal burden. Because codominant clonotypes persisted in some patients, a small but highly pathogenic clone may have been missed.

An Illumina MiSeq was used to sequence the TCRbeta libraries, yielding an average of around 40,000 productive templates per sample. Multiplex PCR amplification was used to generate TCRbeta CDR3 libraries with the immunoSEQ assay. On the study's bioinformatics: Repertoire diversity was computed as previously defined, with values near 0 indicating extremely monoclonal samples. TCRdb provides this immuneACCESS table in a form limited to in-frame rearrangements. Some clones are lacking; in checked studies, under half of them reflect an unresolved V gene, and why the rest are absent is not known. V and J calls and clone size are copied from that table; D and trimming were computed from the DNA. Across this sample there are under 2,500 clones, with about 50% seen only once. Roughly 77% of the sample is taken by the ten largest. DNA was extracted from blood mononuclear cells, with the same DNA used for both TCR and STAT3 sequencing.

The receptor comes from a man between 60 and 75 years old with T-cell large granular lymphocyte leukemia. Some clones in this sample may be carry-over from other donors' samples. The age is the age at diagnosis. What was sequenced was peripheral blood mononuclear cells. The V and J genes are TRBV29-1 and TRBJ1-2, with the identity of the D gene unclear. The nucleotides read TGCAGCGTTGAAGATCTTTCGCCCTATGGCTACACCTTC. It is translated as CSVEDLSPYGYTF.